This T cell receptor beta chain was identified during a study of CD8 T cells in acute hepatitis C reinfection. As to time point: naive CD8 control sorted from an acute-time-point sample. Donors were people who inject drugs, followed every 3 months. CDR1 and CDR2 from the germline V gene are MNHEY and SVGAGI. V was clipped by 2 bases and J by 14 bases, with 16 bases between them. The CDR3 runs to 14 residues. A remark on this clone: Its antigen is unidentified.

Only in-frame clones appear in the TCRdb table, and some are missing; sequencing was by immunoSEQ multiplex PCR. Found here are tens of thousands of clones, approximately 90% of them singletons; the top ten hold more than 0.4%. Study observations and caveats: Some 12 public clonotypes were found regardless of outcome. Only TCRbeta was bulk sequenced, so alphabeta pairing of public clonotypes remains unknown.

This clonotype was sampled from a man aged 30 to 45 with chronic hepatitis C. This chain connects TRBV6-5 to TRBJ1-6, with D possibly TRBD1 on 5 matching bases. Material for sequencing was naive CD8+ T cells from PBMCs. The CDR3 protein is CASSYESEGPALHF. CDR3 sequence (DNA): TGTGCCAGCAGTTACGAGAGTGAGGGGCCGGCCCTCCACTTT.